This T cell receptor (beta chain) was sequenced during a study of vaccination and CD4 T cells after COVID-19. The CDR3 loop spans 14 amino acids. V shed 11 bases, J shed 4 bases, and the junction held 10 bases outside the gene matches. Germline CDR1 and CDR2: MNHNS and SASEGT. Specified treatment: approximately nine-day PBMC culture with coronavirus spike peptide pools or control peptides (ViraFEST assay). The PCR-positive dates, March through December 2020, came before the US Alpha, Beta and Delta variants. Approximately 1.8 million PBMCs were grown per well alongside about 10 IU/ml IL-2 and roughly 10 ug/ml peptide pools. This clonotype was picked up a small number of times. Antigen specificity is unknown. Sequencing of cultured CD4+ T cell DNA used the Oncomine TCR Beta short-read assay. TCRdb reanalysed the PCR reads using MiXCR and keeps one entry per CDR3 protein. Of approximately 4,100 distinct CDR3 sequences in the sample, about 15% were seen once.

The rearrangement links TRBV6-1 to TRBJ2-3, with 9 bases lining up with TRBD2. What was sequenced was CD4+ T cells from blood, cultured in vitro. The clonotype was recovered from a human donor who had recovered from COVID-19. CDR3 residues: CACGRRGGSDTQYF. CDR3 sequence (DNA): TGTGCCTGCGGAAGGCGGGGGGGCTCAGATACGCAGTATTTT.